This T cell receptor (beta chain) is drawn from a study of metastatic and nonmetastatic thyroid tumors. Overall study: Repertoire data that came from the blood and tumor or nodule tissue of malignant and benign thyroid patients were compared.

CDR1 and CDR2 (germline): SGDLS, YYNGEE. This CDR3 is built from 12 residues. As originally analysed: Researchers built a distant-metastasis classifier for papillary thyroid cancer that drew on CDR3 differences across clinicopathological groups. TCRdb reassembled clones from the PCR reads with MiXCR. The V and J calls were determined by TCRdb, not by the authors. The sample includes over 14,000 clones, roughly 24% of them seen just once. No patient had received any treatment before thyroid surgery. Overall study results and limits: Compared with benign nodules, malignant thyroid tumors were reported to have significantly higher TCR beta diversity in both blood and tumor.

Points on this clone: Its antigen is unknown. Sequence at one end of the junction differs from germline and may be a read error.

This rearrangement joins TRBV9 to TRBJ2-1; 7 bases agree with TRBD2. The sequencing sample was made of tumor tissue. The sequence was obtained from a female donor with papillary thyroid cancer or a benign thyroid nodule (not recorded which). Some clones in this sample may be carry-over from other donors' samples. The CDR3 region has the DNA TGTGCCAGCATAAACGGGAGGAATGGGCAGTTCTTC. This gives the protein CASINGRNGQFF.